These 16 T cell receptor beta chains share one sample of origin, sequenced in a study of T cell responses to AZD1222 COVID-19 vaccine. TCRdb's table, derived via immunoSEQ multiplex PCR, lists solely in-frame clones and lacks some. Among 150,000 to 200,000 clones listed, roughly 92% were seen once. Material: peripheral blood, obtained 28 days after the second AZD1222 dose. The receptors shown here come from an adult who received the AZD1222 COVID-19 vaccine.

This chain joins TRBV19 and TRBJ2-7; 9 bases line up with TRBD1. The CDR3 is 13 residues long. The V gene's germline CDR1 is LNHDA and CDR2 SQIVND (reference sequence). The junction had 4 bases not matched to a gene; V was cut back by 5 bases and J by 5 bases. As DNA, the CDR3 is TGTGCCAGTAGTTCCTGGACAGGGGACGAGCAGTACTTC. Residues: CASSSWTGDEQYF. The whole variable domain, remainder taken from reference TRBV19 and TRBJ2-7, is DGGITQSPKYLFRKEGQNVTLSCEQNLNHDAMYWYRQDPGQGLRLIYYSQIVNDFQKGDIAEGYSVSREKKESFPLTVTSAQKNPTAFYLCASSSWTGDEQYFGPGTRLTVT.

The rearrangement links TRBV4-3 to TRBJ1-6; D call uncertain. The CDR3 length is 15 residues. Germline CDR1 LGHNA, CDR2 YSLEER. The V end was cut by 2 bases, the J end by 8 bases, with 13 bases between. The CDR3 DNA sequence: TGCGCCAGCAGCCAACAAGTGGCAGTGTATTCACCCCTCCACTTT. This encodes CASSQQVAVYSPLHF.

The CDR3 protein is CATSDYEADSGNTIYF. The DNA of the CDR3 is TGTGCCACCAGTGATTATGAGGCGGACTCTGGAAACACCATATATTTT. The chain recombines TRBV24-1 with TRBJ1-3; D uncertain. V lost 2 bases, J lost 0 bases, and 10 bases lay in between. Per the germline V gene, CDR1 is KGHDR and CDR2 is SFDVKD. The CDR3 totals 16 residues.

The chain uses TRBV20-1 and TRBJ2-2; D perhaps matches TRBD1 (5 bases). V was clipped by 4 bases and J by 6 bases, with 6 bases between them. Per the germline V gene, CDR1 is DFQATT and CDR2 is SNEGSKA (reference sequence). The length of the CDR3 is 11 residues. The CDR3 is CSAKGSGELFF. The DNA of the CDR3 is TGCAGTGCTAAGGGGTCCGGGGAGCTGTTTTTT.

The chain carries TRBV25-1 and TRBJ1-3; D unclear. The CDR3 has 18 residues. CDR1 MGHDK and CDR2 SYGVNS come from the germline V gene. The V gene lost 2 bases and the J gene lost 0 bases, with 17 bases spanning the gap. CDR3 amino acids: CASSEGARAGLSGNTIYF. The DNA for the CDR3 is TGTGCCAGCAGTGAAGGCGCGCGGGCAGGACTCTCTGGAAACACCATATATTTT.

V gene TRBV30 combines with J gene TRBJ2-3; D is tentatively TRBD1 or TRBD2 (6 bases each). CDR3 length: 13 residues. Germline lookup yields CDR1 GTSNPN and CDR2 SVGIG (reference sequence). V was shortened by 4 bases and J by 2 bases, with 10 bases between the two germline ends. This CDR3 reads CAWNPGATDTQYF. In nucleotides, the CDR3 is TGTGCCTGGAATCCGGGGGCCACAGATACGCAGTATTTT.

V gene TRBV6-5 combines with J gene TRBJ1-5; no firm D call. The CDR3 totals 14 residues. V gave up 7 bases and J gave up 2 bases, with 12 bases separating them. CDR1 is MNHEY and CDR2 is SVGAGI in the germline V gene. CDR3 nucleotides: TGTGCCAGCACCCAGAGAAGGGGCAATCAGCCCCAGCATTTT. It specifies CASTQRRGNQPQHF.

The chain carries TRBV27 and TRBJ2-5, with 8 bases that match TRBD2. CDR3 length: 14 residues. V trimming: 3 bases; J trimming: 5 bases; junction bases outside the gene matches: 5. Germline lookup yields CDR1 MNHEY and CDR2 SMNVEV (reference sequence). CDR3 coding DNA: TGTGCCAGCAGTTTCCAGCGGGAGTTTGAGACCCAGTACTTC. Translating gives CASSFQREFETQYF.

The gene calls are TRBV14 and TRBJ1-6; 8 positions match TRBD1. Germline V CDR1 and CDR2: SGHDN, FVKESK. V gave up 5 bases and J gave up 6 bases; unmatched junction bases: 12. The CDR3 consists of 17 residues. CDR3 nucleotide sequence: TGTGCCAGCAGCTCCCGGGACAGGAGGAGCCTTAATTCACCCCTCCACTTT. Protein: CASSSRDRRSLNSPLHF.

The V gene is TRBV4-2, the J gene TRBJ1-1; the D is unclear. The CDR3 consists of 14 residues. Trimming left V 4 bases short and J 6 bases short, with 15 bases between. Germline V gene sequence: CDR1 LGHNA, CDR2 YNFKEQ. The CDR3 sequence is CASSPPGVNAEAFF. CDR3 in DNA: TGTGCCAGCAGCCCCCCCGGGGTAAACGCTGAAGCTTTCTTT.

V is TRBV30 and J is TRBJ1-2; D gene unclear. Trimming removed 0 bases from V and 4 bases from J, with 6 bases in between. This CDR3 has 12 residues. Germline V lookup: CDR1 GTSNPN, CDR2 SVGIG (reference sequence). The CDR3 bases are TGTGCCTGGAGTGTAAGTCCCTATGGCTACACCTTC. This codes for CAWSVSPYGYTF.

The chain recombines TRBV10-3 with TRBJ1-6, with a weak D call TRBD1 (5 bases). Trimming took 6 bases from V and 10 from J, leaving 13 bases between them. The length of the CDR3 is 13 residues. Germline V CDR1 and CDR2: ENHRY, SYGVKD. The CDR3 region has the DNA TGTGCCATCAGCGAGACACCAGGGTCACCCCTCCACTTT. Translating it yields CAISETPGSPLHF.

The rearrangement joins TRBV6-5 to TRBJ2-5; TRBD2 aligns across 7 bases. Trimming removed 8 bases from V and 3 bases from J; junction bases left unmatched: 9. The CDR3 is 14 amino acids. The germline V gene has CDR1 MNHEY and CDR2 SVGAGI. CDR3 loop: CASYGTGGEETQYF. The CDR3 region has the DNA TGTGCCAGCTATGGCACGGGGGGTGAAGAGACCCAGTACTTC.

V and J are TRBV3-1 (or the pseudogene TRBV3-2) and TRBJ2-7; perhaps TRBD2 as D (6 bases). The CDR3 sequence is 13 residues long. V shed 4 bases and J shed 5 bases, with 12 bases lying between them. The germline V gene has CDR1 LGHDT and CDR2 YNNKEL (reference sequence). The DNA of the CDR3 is TGTGCCAGCAGCCGCGGAGGGAAACACGAGCAGTACTTC. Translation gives CASSRGGKHEQYF.

The CDR3 loop is CASSDQAGGGQETQYF. CDR3 coding DNA: TGTGCCAGCAGTGACCAAGCGGGAGGGGGGCAAGAGACCCAGTACTTC. The chain employs TRBV6-1 and TRBJ2-5; 10 bases agree with TRBD2. V dropped 3 bases and J dropped 2; count of bases not matched to a gene: 6. Germline values: CDR1 MNHNS, CDR2 SASEGT. This CDR3 spans 16 amino acids.

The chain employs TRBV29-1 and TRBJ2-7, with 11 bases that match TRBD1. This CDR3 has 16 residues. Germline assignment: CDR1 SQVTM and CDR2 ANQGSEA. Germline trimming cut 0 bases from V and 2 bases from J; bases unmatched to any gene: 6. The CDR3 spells CSVEDWTGGFPYEQYF. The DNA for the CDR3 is TGCAGCGTTGAAGACTGGACAGGGGGCTTCCCCTACGAGCAGTACTTC.